The rows below give T cell receptor beta chains drawn from one sample of a study of shared clonotypes between healthy human individuals. Produced via immunoSEQ multiplex PCR; TCRdb's table is partial and in-frame only. The sample holds a few hundred thousand clones; around 70% are singletons and the top ten take around 9.3%. The sequenced material came from memory CD4+ T cells sorted from blood. These receptors came from a man aged 25 to 40 in good health. The conserved cysteine and the conserved F or W are not part of the CDR3 here.

>15|TRBV4-2
ASSQVLSGKNTGELF
>14|TRBV28
ASSTGGASGANVLT
>12|TRBV28
ASTPQGKVLEAF
>13|TRBV10-3
AISESGQLNEKLF
>12|TRBV28
ASSLPGTPGEQY
>11|TRBV5-6
ASRRDLNYGYT
>14|TRBV12-5
ASGLGPGTANTEAF
>13|TRBV6-1
ASSVATGIVTEAF
>11|TRBV7-6
ASSLAVTYEQY
>12|TRBV5-1
ASSPSSGANVLT
>13|TRBV5-1
ASGHTNSGANVLT
>16|TRBV28
ASRPPKNRLAGGHEQY
>14|TRBV5-1
ASSLTTSDLDYGYT
>9|TRBV19
ASSIGNTIY
>11|TRBV9
ASSTSPTDTQY
>16|TRBV13
ASREGHSGSGDTGELF
>15|TRBV11-2
ASSYGGRTSGLGEQY
>15|TRBV29-1
SVPGQGIRDAYNEQF
>13|TRBV5-1
ASSLDGRGYNEQF
>12|TRBV5-6
ASSLEGAVTKQY
>15|TRBV30
AWSVGSSGSRRETQY
>13|TRBV5-1
ASSLAPQPNNEQF
>14|TRBV19
ASTLGGSDARDIQY
>11|TRBV28
ASSSPLLGRRF
>12|TRBV5-1
ASCGGNSRTEAF
>10|TRBV2
ASKREDYEQY
>12|TRBV7-8
ASSLSSGSHEQY
>13|TRBV5-4
ASSSIGQGTREQY
>16|TRBV5-1
ASSLGPQGMGTSYEQY
>14|TRBV7-2
ASSLERPSSGNTIY
>13|TRBV30
AWSVPPGSTDTQY
>13|TRBV9
ASSRGSSGNQPQH
>14|TRBV18
ASSPLQGQGAGELF
>12|TRBV7-8
ASSLAGGTGELF
>13|TRBV10-2
ASSALAGGGGELF
>10|TRBV14
ASSQASGKQY
>12|TRBV5-1
ASSLGGGQETQY
>12|TRBV11-2
ASSPDPGAYEQY
>13|TRBV7-7
ASSLGVGSRETQY
>13|TRBV6-1
ASRLRTSGIDEQF
>15|TRBV7-8
ASSLALSLQGDEKLF
>11|TRBV28
ASSPPEAYGYT
>12|TRBV9
ASSVGPNPNEQF
>13|TRBV7-6
ASSPRAGPTYEQY
>12|TRBV7-9
ASSNRQGNTEAF
>9|TRBV29-1
SVSYNEKLF
>10|TRBV30
AWTASGQGYT
>12|TRBV4-3
ASSQGLSNQPQH
>10|TRBV28
ASSPLGYEQY
>12|TRBV4-2
ASSPRQGDYGYT
>12|TRBV5-1
ASSWGPGEETQY